This T cell receptor (beta chain) was identified during a study of Ad26.COV2.S vaccination and SARS-CoV-2 variants. Study background: Ad26.COV2.S shots went into the muscle once or twice, 56 days apart. Whole-study results and caveats: Researchers cautioned that TCR breadth and depth analyses may have underestimated total T cell responses.

About this clone itself: The antigen is not known.

Trimming cost V 2 bases and J 9 bases, with 10 bases left between them. This CDR3 comprises 13 residues. From germline, CDR1 is KGHDR and CDR2 SFDVKD. Data came from immunoSEQ multiplex PCR; TCRdb stores just in-frame clones and leaves some out. The profile shows around 310,000 clones, roughly 88% of them singletons. Treatment indicated: some 20 received Ad26.COV2.S at low or high dose, single or two shots; five or six received placebo; per-sample allocation not given. The study sampled participants on day 63 after the first vaccine or placebo injection. This chain links TRBV24-1 with TRBJ2-1, with D maybe TRBD1 (5 bases). The sequence came from a person between 18 and 60 years old who received the Ad26.COV2.S COVID-19 vaccine or a placebo. This specimen was peripheral blood, taken in a trial of Ad26.COV2.S vaccine versus placebo. In DNA, the CDR3 is TGTGCCACCAGTGATTCGACAGTGACTGAGCAGTTCTTC. Residues: CATSDSTVTEQFF.